This T cell receptor beta chain originates from a study of blood T cell repertoires in COVID-19. As for the study in general: Sites in the United States, Italy and Spain provided acute and convalescent COVID-19 samples. The analysed material was cDNA or gDNA that came from T cells, B-cell-depleted T cells, or PBMCs.

Authors' methods: Reference gene primers were amplified, and this amplification served to estimate nucleated cell counts. The data were produced by immunoSEQ multiplex PCR, yet TCRdb's version contains in-frame clones alone and is incomplete. The V and J calls and clone size come from that table; D and trimming were worked out from the DNA. The data show 30,000 to 35,000 clones, over 70% seen once. V dropped 5 bases and J dropped 0; count of bases not matched to a gene: 15. Germline assignment: CDR1 SGHVS and CDR2 FQNEAQ. CDR3 size: 20 residues. This TCR was recovered from a man older than 75 with active COVID-19. Sequenced input: peripheral blood. This chain joins TRBV7-8 and TRBJ2-3; 12 bases match TRBD2. CDR3 region: CASSPILSLAGGTSTDTQYF. CDR3 in DNA: TGTGCCAGCAGCCCGATACTGAGCCTAGCGGGAGGGACTAGCACAGATACGCAGTATTTT. The full variable domain, in which reference TRBV7-8 and TRBJ2-3 provide the parts outside the CDR3, is GAGVSQSPRYKVAKRGQDVALRCDPISGHVSLFWYQQALGQGPEFLTYFQNEAQLDKSGLPSDRFFAERPEGSVSTLKIQRTQQEDSAVYLCASSPILSLAGGTSTDTQYFGPGTRLTVL.